This T cell receptor (beta chain) comes out of a study of shared clonotypes between healthy human individuals. All donors were Caucasian adults living in Nashville, Tennessee. The investigators split CD4+ cells into a CD45RA+ naive subset and a CD45RA-negative memory subset. The CDR3 is 13 amino acids. The V gene's germline CDR1 is LNHDA and CDR2 SQIVND (reference sequence). Trimming removed 6 bases from V and 4 bases from J, with 10 bases in between. Sequencing was performed with immunoSEQ multiplex PCR; in TCRdb, only in-frame clones are kept and a portion is missing. The profile covers over a million clones, with nearly 99% appearing a single time and roughly 0.4% taken by the ten largest.

Source material: naive CD4+ T cells sorted from blood. This sample's subset: CD45RA+ positively selected. The receptor was isolated from a man younger than 45 in good health. V and J are TRBV19 and TRBJ2-1, with D perhaps matching TRBD2 (5 bases). The chain's CDR3 is CASRLDSYNEQFF. CDR3 DNA sequence: TGTGCCAGTAGGTTGGACTCTTACAATGAGCAGTTCTTC. Looking up the rest from reference TRBV19 and TRBJ2-1 gives the full variable domain: DGGITQSPKYLFRKEGQNVTLSCEQNLNHDAMYWYRQDPGQGLRLIYYSQIVNDFQKGDIAEGYSVSREKKESFPLTVTSAQKNPTAFYLCASRLDSYNEQFFGPGTRLTVL.